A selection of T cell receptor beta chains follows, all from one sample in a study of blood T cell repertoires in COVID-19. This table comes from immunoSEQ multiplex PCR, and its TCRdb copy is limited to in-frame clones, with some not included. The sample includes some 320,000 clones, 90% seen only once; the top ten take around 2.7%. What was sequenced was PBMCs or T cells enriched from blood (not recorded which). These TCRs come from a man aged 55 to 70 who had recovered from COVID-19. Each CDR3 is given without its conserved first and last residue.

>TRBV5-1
ASSLMAGVEQF
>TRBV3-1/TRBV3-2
ASSHPWGRSQETQY
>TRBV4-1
ASSLTSGGANYGYT
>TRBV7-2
ASSLAGGGSYNEQF
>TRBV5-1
ASSEGLAGVTDTQY
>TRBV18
ASSTINRRYNEQF
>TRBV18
ASYADRNTEAF
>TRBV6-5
ASSFLVNTEAF
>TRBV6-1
ASSEFMGTRTYEQY
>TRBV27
ASSLFGANTEAF
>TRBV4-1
ASSQGQGAKPQH
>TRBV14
ASSQGAYEQY
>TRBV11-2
ASSPQRGGGDTQY
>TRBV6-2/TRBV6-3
ASSYIRAAKNIQY
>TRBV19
ASRESGRGAGELF
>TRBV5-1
ASSRVMGSPLH
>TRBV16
ASSQARTGSTDTQY
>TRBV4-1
ASRNPPGTSGNNEQF
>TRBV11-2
ASRRVTGKNTEAF
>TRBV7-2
ASSLYGGASTDTQY
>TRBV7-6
ASSRGSHEQF
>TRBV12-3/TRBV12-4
ASMNQGTGELF
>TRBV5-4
ASSLQSGSSYNEQF
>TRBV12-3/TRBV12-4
ASSKTVPEAF
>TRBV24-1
ATSDLHRAAGELF
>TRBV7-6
ASSLAGQASEQY
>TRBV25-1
ASSEGTGPHNEQF
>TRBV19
ASSIGGQPNEKLF
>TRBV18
ASSLGQGTSNYGYT
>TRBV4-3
ASSQDYDTYGYT
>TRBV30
AWSEQGTGGYT
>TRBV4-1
ASSQDPRGYGYT
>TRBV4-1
ASSQEPVGIYEQY
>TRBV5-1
ASSSTRGGGYNEQF
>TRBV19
ASSSEQPQH
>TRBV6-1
ASSEVTVNTEAF
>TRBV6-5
ASSYSISVNSPLH
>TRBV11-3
ASSLGGSGSQETQY
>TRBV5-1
ASSSWTEGYEQY
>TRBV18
ASSPRFRDRLYSNQPQH
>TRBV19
ASSMAGVSYNEQF
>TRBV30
AWSPVNSYNSPLH
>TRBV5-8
ASSFSSGQETQY
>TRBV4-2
ASSPIPGGSGSYEQY
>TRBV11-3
ASSFEDSTYEQY
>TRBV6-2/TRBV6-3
ASSLDRGNQPQH
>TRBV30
AWSQGLGGNQPQH
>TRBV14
ASSQDTVNYGYT
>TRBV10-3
AISDGQGAQPQH
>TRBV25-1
ASSRQGVSGYT
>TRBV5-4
ASKSGGDLYTQY
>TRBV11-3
ASSAIGRGDDTEAF
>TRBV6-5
ASRTRQGVYSPLH
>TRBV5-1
ASSSEGGQPQH
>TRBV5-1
ASSFHGLAANEQY
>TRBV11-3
ASSSGQGWVEAF
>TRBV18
ASSPGRDSPLH
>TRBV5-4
ASSIGDGGGGEQF
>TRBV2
ASSGLVFYNEQF
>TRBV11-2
ASSLASGSQTQY